This T cell receptor (beta chain) appears in the sequencing data of a study of PD-L1 blockade in urothelial cancer. Study information: The patients had undergone anywhere from 0 to 3 prior chemotherapy regimens. At 3 weeks after treatment start (second dose) and again at 6 weeks, blood was analyzed.

Described time point: pretreatment peripheral blood. Study-wide results and limits: Improved survival was predicted by pretreatment blood TCR clonality below the median. The study found that durable-benefit patients expanded tumor-associated blood clones more at 3 weeks.

The CDR3 covers 11 residues. Germline CDR1 and CDR2: DFQATT and SNEGSKA (reference sequence). V was cut by 6 bases and J by 8 bases, with 13 bases left in between. TCRdb's table, derived via immunoSEQ multiplex PCR, lists solely in-frame clones and lacks some. The sample carries about 87,000 clones, 80% to 85% recorded once. In the case of this clone: What it binds is not known.

This TCR was sampled from a man in his sixties with urothelial cancer. The chain carries TRBV20-1 and TRBJ1-2; D is possibly TRBD1 (6 bases). The starting material was PBMCs, obtained around atezolizumab (anti-PD-L1) treatment. CDR3: CSAAQGTGYTF. CDR3 nucleotide sequence: TGCAGTGCGGCACAGGGAACGGGCTACACCTTC.